Below are 5 T cell receptor beta chains sequenced from a single sample in a study of control samples from healthy donors and cancer patients (dated by TCRdb to about 2020). The library was generated by the immunoSEQ multiplex PCR assay. This is the immuneACCESS table as TCRdb keeps it, with only in-frame sequences that have V and J called. A part of the clones is gone; compared with another copy, unresolved V genes explain less than half, and the rest is unexplained. For this sample the table gives 120,000 to 150,000 clones, of which more than 90% were detected only once. Approximately 2.9% of the sample is in the top ten clones. Sequences were obtained from blood. The origin of the receptors is a man under 40 in good health.

This chain links TRBV27 with TRBJ2-7, with D perhaps TRBD2 (5 bases). Trimming removed 2 bases from V and 3 bases from J, with 14 bases in between. This CDR3 comprises 15 residues. Germline V lookup: CDR1 MNHEY, CDR2 SMNVEV (reference sequence). The CDR3 here is CASSLAGGDLYEQYF. CDR3 nucleotide sequence: TGTGCCAGCAGTTTAGCGGGCGGTGACCTCTACGAGCAGTACTTC.

This sequence joins TRBV10-3 and TRBJ2-7; D unresolved. The CDR3 runs 14 residues. Between the trimmed V and J ends, which lost 0 bases and 3 bases, there was a span of 9 bases. CDR1 ENHRY and CDR2 SYGVKD come from the germline V gene. CDR3 amino acids: CAISESHLGYEQYF. CDR3 bases: TGTGCCATCAGTGAGTCACACCTTGGCTACGAGCAGTACTTC.

The chain uses TRBV11-2 and TRBJ1-2, with D possibly TRBD1 on 5 matching bases. V lost 0 bases, J lost 8 bases, and 16 bases lay in between. The CDR3 covers 15 residues. Germline loops: CDR1 SGHAT, CDR2 FQNNGV. The CDR3 loop reads CASSLEGISGKGYTF. The CDR3 DNA sequence: TGTGCCAGCAGCTTAGAGGGGATATCAGGGAAGGGCTACACCTTC.

The CDR3 protein is CASSFGATNEKLFF. In nucleotides, the CDR3 is TGTGCCAGCAGTTTTGGGGCAACTAATGAAAAACTGTTTTTT. The chain links TRBV28 to TRBJ1-4; no clear D gene. The CDR3 sequence is 14 residues long. The germline V and J ends were trimmed by 3 bases and 0 bases, with 5 bases remaining between them. Germline V lookup: CDR1 MDHEN, CDR2 SYDVKM.

This clone showed up just a few times. The gene calls are TRBV28 and TRBJ2-3, with TRBD1 identical over 7 bases. This CDR3 region has 14 residues. CDR1 and CDR2 (germline): MDHEN, SYDVKM. The J segment lost 3 bases and the V segment lost 6 bases, leaving 6 bases of the junction unmatched. As DNA, the CDR3 is TGTGCCAGCAGAGCAGGGGGAATAACAGATACGCAGTATTTT. Translated, it gives CASRAGGITDTQYF. The full variable domain, in which reference TRBV28 and TRBJ2-3 provide the parts outside the CDR3, is DVKVTQSSRYLVKRTGEKVFLECVQDMDHENMFWYRQDPGLGLRLIYFSYDVKMKEKGDIPEGYSVSREKKERFSLILESASTNQTSMYLCASRAGGITDTQYFGPGTRLTVL.